This T cell receptor beta chain was retrieved from a study of blood T cell repertoires in COVID-19. Study-wide context: Donors in the United States, Italy and Spain gave samples during acute or convalescent COVID-19. Sources were T cells, B-cell-depleted T cells, or PBMCs; the material itself was cDNA or gDNA.

Original analysis: Reference gene primers were amplified, and this amplification served to estimate nucleated cell counts. Measured with immunoSEQ multiplex PCR; TCRdb has only the in-frame clones, and not every one. V and J calls and clone size are as listed in that table; D and trimming were resolved from the DNA. The data contain 200,000 to 250,000 clones, approximately 80% of them singletons. This CDR3 region has 15 residues. Trimming cost V 5 bases and J 5 bases; bases outside gene matches: 11. Per the germline V gene, CDR1 is SGHTA and CDR2 is FQGTGA. The chain combines TRBV7-3 with TRBJ2-5; 7 nucleotides line up with TRBD2. The sequence was collected from a woman older than 75 with acute or convalescent COVID-19. Sequenced input: peripheral blood. The DNA for the CDR3 is TGTGCCAGCAGCCCAAGGGGCGGGGGAGGGGAGACCCAGTACTTC. Translation: CASSPRGGGGETQYF.